What follows are 15 T cell receptor beta chains derived from one specimen sequenced in a study of blood T cell repertoires in COVID-19. The data were produced by immunoSEQ multiplex PCR, yet TCRdb's version contains in-frame clones alone and is incomplete. The repertoire has more than 85,000 clones, almost 85% of them found once; the top ten carry about 9.9%. Source material: peripheral blood. These receptors all stem from a man aged 40-55 years with active or convalescent COVID-19.

This chain links TRBV12-3 or TRBV12-4 with TRBJ1-1; 10 bases are a match to TRBD1. The V segment lost 6 bases and the J segment 7 bases; nucleotides outside the gene matches: 2. This CDR3 has 12 residues. This CDR3 is CASRTGGSEAFF. The CDR3, as DNA: TGTGCCAGCAGGACAGGGGGCAGTGAAGCTTTCTTT.

As DNA, the CDR3 is TGTGCCAGCAGTCTGAGTACAGTTGGCTACACCTTC. Translated, it gives CASSLSTVGYTF. V is TRBV12-3 or TRBV12-4 and J is TRBJ1-2; D is undetermined. V was shortened by 5 bases and J by 7 bases, with 11 bases between the two germline ends. This CDR3 is 12 amino acids long.

The chain recombines TRBV3-1 (or the pseudogene TRBV3-2) with TRBJ2-3, with D possibly being TRBD2 (6 bases). Trimming shortened V by 0 bases and J by 0 bases, and 10 bases separated the two germline ends. Germline lookup yields CDR1 LGHDT and CDR2 YNNKEL (reference sequence). This CDR3 has 16 residues. The CDR3 is CASSQEVGTSTDTQYF. CDR3 in DNA: TGTGCCAGCAGCCAAGAAGTCGGGACTAGCACAGATACGCAGTATTTT.

J is TRBJ1-3 and V is TRBV19; TRBD1 matches at 9 bases. Germline V gene sequence: CDR1 LNHDA, CDR2 SQIVND (reference sequence). The CDR3 consists of 14 residues. Trimming took 7 bases from V and 2 from J; bases not matched to a gene: 3. The CDR3 loop reads CASTTGGTGNTIYF. Written as DNA, the CDR3 is TGTGCCAGTACCACAGGGGGCACTGGAAACACCATATATTTT. The variable domain in full, with the rest retrieved from reference TRBV19 and TRBJ1-3, is DGGITQSPKYLFRKEGQNVTLSCEQNLNHDAMYWYRQDPGQGLRLIYYSQIVNDFQKGDIAEGYSVSREKKESFPLTVTSAQKNPTAFYLCASTTGGTGNTIYFGEGSWLTVV.

This clone was counted only a few times. This chain connects TRBV18 to TRBJ2-2, with 8 bases that match TRBD2. The CDR3 is 18 amino acids. The V gene end was trimmed by 0 bases and the J gene end by 1 base; junction bases not matched to a gene: 7. From germline, CDR1 is KGHSH and CDR2 LQKENI. The CDR3 loop is CASSPPVNSGGNTGELFF. The CDR3, as DNA: TGTGCCAGCTCACCACCGGTTAACAGCGGGGGGAACACCGGGGAGCTGTTTTTT.

The rearrangement joins TRBV18 to TRBJ1-1; TRBD1 matches at 8 bases. The CDR3 is made up of 14 amino acids. Germline CDR1 is KGHSH and CDR2 is LQKENI. The junction had 6 bases not matched to a gene; V was cut back by 3 bases and J by 6 bases. CDR3 sequence (DNA): TGTGCCAGCTCACCGGGACAGGCCGGGGCTGAAGCTTTCTTT. This encodes CASSPGQAGAEAFF.

The chain has TRBV9 and TRBJ1-3; a weak D match, TRBD1 (5 bases). The CDR3 is 15 residues long. The germline gives CDR1 SGDLS, CDR2 YYNGEE. V lost 4 bases and J lost 7, with 18 bases in between. CDR3 nucleotides: TGTGCCAGCAGCCCAATAGTCTGGGGCCAGAACACCATATATTTT. Protein sequence: CASSPIVWGQNTIYF.

This clone was detected only once. Distinct nucleotide sequences in the sample also encode this CDR3. The CDR3 DNA reads as TGTGCCAGCAGACAGCTAAACACTGAAGCTTTCTTT. Protein: CASRQLNTEAFF. V gene TRBV6-5 combines with J gene TRBJ1-1; D is unclear. CDR3 length: 12 amino acids. V gave up 6 bases and J gave up 2 bases, with 7 bases separating them. Germline V lookup: CDR1 MNHEY, CDR2 SVGAGI.

The chain links TRBV14 to TRBJ1-1, with 9 bases matching TRBD1. The CDR3 extends over 15 amino acids. Germline assignment: CDR1 SGHDN and CDR2 FVKESK. Unmatched junction bases numbered 8, after V lost 2 bases and J lost 7 bases. The CDR3 sequence: CASSQSGQGRYEAFF. The CDR3 bases are TGTGCCAGCAGCCAAAGTGGACAGGGGCGCTATGAAGCTTTCTTT.

V and J are TRBV7-2 and TRBJ2-2; TRBD2 agrees at 8 bases. Germline lookup yields CDR1 SGHTA and CDR2 FQGNSA. Trimming removed 2 bases from V and 6 bases from J; junction bases left unmatched: 5. The CDR3 loop spans 15 amino acids. CDR3 region: CASSLNGGASGELFF. CDR3 in DNA: TGTGCCAGCAGCTTAAACGGGGGGGCCTCCGGGGAGCTGTTTTTT.

This chain uses TRBV12-3 or TRBV12-4 with TRBJ1-2; D ambiguous. Trimming shortened V by 4 bases and J by 4 bases, and 10 bases separated the two germline ends. This CDR3 has 13 residues. In DNA, the CDR3 is TGTGCCAGCAGTTCCAGCGAATTCTATGGCTACACCTTC. Its protein is CASSSSEFYGYTF.

The chain carries TRBV12-3 or TRBV12-4 and TRBJ1-2, with D unresolved. Deletions cut 6 bases from V and 4 bases from J, with 9 bases between. This CDR3 has 12 amino acids. The CDR3 sequence: CASSRHGYGYTF. The CDR3, as DNA: TGTGCCAGCAGCCGACACGGCTATGGCTACACCTTC.

The chain is built from TRBV19 and TRBJ2-1; no definite D call. Trimming cost V 10 bases and J 8 bases, with 12 bases left between them. CDR3 length: 11 amino acids. The germline gives CDR1 LNHDA, CDR2 SQIVND (reference sequence). CDR3 residues: CATSRLDEQFF. As DNA, the CDR3 is TGTGCCACCTCGCGCCTCGATGAGCAGTTCTTC.

V and J are TRBV15 and TRBJ2-4; perhaps TRBD1 as D (6 bases). This CDR3 is 14 amino acids long. Germline V CDR1 and CDR2: LNHNV, YYDKDF (reference sequence). V gave up 8 bases and J gave up 6 bases, with 17 bases separating them. The CDR3 region is CATGRTAGVNIQYF. The DNA of the CDR3 is TGTGCCACCGGTAGGACAGCTGGGGTAAACATTCAGTACTTC.

This clone showed up just once. CDR3 protein: CASSPTHLATDTQYF. The CDR3 DNA reads as TGTGCCAGCTCACCGACACATCTAGCAACAGATACGCAGTATTTT. This rearrangement joins TRBV18 to TRBJ2-3; TRBD2 might be the D (5 bases). Germline CDR1 KGHSH, CDR2 LQKENI. CDR3 size: 15 residues. With 3 bases removed from V and 3 bases from J, the gap between germline ends came to 13 bases.